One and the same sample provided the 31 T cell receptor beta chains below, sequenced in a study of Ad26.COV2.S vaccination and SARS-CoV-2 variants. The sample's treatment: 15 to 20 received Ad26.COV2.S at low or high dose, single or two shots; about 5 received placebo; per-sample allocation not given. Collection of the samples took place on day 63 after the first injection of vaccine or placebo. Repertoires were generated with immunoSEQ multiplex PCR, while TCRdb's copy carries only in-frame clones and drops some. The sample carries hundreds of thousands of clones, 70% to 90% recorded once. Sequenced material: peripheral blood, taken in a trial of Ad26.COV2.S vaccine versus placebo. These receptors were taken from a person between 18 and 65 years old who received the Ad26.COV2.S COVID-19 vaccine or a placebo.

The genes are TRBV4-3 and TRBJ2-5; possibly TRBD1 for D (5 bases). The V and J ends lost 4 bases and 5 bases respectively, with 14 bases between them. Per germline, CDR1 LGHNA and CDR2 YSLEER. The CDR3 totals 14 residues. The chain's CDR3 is CASSPTDVFETQYF. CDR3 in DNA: TGCGCCAGCAGCCCGACAGACGTCTTCGAGACCCAGTACTTC.

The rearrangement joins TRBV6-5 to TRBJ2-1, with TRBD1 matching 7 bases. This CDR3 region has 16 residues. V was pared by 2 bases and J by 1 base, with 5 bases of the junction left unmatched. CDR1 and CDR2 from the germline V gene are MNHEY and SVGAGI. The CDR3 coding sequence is TGTGCCAGCAGTTACGGGCGACAGGGATCCTACAATGAGCAGTTCTTC. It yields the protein CASSYGRQGSYNEQFF.

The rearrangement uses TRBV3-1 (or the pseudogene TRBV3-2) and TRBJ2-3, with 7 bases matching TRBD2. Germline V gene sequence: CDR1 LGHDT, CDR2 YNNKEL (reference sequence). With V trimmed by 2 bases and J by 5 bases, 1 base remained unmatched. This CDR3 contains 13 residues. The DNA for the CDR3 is TGTGCCAGCAGCCAACTAGCGGAAGATACGCAGTATTTT. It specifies CASSQLAEDTQYF.

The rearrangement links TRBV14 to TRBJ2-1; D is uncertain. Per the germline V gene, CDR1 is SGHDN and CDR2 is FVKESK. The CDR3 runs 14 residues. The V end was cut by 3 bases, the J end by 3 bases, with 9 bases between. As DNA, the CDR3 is TGTGCCAGCAGCCAGGTCAGCGTCTACAATGAGCAGTTCTTC. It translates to CASSQVSVYNEQFF.

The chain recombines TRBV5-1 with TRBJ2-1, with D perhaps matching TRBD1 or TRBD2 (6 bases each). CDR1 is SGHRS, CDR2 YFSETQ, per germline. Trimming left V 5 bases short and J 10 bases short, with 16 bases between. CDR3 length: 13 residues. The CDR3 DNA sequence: TGCGCCAGCAGTTCGGGGGCCTTCTCAGAGCAGTTCTTC. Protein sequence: CASSSGAFSEQFF.

The CDR3 DNA reads as TGTGCCAGTAGGGGACTAGCGGGACACAATGAGCAGTTCTTC. It codes for CASRGLAGHNEQFF. The chain carries TRBV10-3 and TRBJ2-1, with 13 positions matching TRBD2. Germline values: CDR1 ENHRY, CDR2 SYGVKD. The CDR3 runs to 14 residues. J was trimmed by 5 bases and V by 10 bases; bases with no gene match: 5.

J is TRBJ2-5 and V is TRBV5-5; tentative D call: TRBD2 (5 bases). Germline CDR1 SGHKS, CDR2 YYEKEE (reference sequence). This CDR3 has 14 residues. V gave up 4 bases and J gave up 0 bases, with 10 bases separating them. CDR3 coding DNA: TGTGCCAGCAGCCCAACGGACTACCAAGAGACCCAGTACTTC. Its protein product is CASSPTDYQETQYF.

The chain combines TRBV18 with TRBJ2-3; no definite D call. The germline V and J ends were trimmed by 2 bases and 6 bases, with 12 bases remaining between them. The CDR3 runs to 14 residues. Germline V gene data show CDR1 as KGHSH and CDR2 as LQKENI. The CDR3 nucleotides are TGTGCCAGCTCACCATCGAGAAGCTCGGATACGCAGTATTTT. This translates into CASSPSRSSDTQYF.

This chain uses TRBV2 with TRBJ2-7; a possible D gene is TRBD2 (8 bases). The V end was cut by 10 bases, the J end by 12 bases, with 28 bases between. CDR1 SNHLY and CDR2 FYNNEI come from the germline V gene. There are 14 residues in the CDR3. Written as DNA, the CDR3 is TGTGCCACACAGGGGCCGGATAGCGGGAAAGGGCGGTACTTC. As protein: CATQGPDSGKGRYF.

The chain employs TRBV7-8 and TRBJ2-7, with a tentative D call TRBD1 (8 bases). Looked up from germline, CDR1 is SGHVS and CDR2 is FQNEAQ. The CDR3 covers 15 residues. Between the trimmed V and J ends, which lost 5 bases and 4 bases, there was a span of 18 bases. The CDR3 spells CASSARTGREYEQYF. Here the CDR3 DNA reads TGTGCCAGCAGCGCTCGGACAGGGAGGGAGTACGAGCAGTACTTC.

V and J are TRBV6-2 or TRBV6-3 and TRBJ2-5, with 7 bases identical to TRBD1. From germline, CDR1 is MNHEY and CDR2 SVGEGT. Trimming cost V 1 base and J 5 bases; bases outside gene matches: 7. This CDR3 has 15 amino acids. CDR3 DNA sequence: TGTGCCAGCAGTTACTTGGGACAGTCCTGGGAGACCCAGTACTTC. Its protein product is CASSYLGQSWETQYF.

This chain's CDR3 is CASSRQSSYEQYF. CDR3 bases: TGTGCCAGCAGCCGACAGAGCTCCTACGAGCAGTACTTC. This sequence joins TRBV7-2 and TRBJ2-7; a weak D match, TRBD1 (5 bases). V was trimmed by 5 bases and J by 0 bases, leaving 8 bases between them. Germline CDR1 and CDR2: SGHTA and FQGNSA. The CDR3 length is 13 residues.

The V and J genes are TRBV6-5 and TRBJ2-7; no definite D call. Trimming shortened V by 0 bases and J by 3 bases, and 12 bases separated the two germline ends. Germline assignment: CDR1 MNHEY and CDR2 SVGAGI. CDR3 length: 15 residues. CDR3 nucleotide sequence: TGTGCCAGCAGTTACTCGGCGGCAGATTTCTACGAGCAGTACTTC. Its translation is CASSYSAADFYEQYF.

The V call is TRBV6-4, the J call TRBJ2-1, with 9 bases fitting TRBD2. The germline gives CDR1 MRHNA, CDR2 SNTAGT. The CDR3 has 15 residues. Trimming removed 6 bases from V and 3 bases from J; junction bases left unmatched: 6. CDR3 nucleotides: TGTGCCAGCAGCTTTAGCGGGGGCCTCTACAATGAGCAGTTCTTC. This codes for CASSFSGGLYNEQFF.

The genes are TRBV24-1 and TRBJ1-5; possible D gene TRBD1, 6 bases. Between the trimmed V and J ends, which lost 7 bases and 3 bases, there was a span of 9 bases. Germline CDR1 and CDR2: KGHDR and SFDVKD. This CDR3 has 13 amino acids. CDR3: CATSRGLNQPQHF. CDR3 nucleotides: TGTGCCACCAGCAGGGGCCTCAATCAGCCCCAGCATTTT.

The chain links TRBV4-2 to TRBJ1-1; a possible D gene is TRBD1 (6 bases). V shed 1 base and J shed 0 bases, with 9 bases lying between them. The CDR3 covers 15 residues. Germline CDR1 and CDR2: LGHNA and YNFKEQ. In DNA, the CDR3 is TGTGCCAGCAGCCAAGTGGGACATATGAACACTGAAGCTTTCTTT. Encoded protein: CASSQVGHMNTEAFF.

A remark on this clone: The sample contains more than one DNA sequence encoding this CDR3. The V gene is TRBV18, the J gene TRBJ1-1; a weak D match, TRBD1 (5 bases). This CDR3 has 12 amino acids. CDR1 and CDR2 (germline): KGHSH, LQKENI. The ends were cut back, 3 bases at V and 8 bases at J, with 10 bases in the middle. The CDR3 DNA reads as TGTGCCAGCTCACCGGGCCAGGGAGAAGCTTTCTTT. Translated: CASSPGQGEAFF.

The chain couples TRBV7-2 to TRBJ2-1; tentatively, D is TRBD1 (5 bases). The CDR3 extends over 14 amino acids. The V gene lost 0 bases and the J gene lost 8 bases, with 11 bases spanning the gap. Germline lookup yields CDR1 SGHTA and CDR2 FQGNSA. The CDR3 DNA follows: TGTGCCAGCAGCTTAGCCCTAGAAGGGGATGAGCAGTTCTTC. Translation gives CASSLALEGDEQFF.

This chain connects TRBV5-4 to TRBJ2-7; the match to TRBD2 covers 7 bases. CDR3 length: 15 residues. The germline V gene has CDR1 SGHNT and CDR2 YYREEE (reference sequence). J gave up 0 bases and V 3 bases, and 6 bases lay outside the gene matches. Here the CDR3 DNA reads TGTGCCAGCAGCTCTAAAGCGGGGCCCTCCTACGAGCAGTACTTC. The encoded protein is CASSSKAGPSYEQYF.

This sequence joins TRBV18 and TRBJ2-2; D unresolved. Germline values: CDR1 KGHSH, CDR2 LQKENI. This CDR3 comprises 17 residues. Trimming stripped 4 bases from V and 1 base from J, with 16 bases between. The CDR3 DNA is TGTGCCAGCTCACAGATACAACTCCGAGAGAACACCGGGGAGCTGTTTTTT. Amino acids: CASSQIQLRENTGELFF.

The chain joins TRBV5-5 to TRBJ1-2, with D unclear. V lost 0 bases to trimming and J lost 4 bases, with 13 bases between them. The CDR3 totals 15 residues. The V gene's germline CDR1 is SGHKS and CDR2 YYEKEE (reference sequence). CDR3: CASSLARAAFYGYTF. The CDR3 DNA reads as TGTGCCAGCAGCTTGGCTCGAGCTGCCTTCTATGGCTACACCTTC.

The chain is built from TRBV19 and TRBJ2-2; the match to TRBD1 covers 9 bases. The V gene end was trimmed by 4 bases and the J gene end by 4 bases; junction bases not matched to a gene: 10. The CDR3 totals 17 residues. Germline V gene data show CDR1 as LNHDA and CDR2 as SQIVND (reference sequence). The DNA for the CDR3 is TGTGCCAGTAGTAGACCCCCACAGGGGGCTGGCACCGGGGAGCTGTTTTTT. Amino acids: CASSRPPQGAGTGELFF.

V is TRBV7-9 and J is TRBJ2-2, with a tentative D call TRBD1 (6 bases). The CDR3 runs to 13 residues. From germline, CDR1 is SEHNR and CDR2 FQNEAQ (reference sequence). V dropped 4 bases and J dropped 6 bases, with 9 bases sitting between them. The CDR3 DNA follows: TGTGCCAGCAGCTACGGACAGTCCGGGGAGCTGTTTTTT. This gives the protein CASSYGQSGELFF.

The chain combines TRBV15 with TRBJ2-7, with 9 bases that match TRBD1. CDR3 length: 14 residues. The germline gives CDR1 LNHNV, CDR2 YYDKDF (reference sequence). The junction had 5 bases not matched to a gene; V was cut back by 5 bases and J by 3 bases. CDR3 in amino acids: CATSPNRGLYEQYF. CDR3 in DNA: TGTGCCACCAGCCCTAACAGGGGGCTCTACGAGCAGTACTTC.

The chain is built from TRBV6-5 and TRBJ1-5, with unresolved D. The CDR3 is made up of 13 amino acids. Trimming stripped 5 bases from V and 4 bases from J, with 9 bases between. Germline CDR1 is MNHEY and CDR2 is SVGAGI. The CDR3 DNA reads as TGTGCCAGCAGTCAAATCCCTAATCAGCCCCAGCATTTT. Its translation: CASSQIPNQPQHF.

CDR3 in DNA: TGTGCCAGCAGTGAATCAGGGGCACATCAGCCCCAGCATTTT. It translates to CASSESGAHQPQHF. The V gene is TRBV6-1, the J gene TRBJ1-5; perhaps TRBD1 as D (6 bases). Looked up from germline, CDR1 is MNHNS and CDR2 is SASEGT. There are 14 residues in the CDR3. Trimming pared 2 bases from V and 5 bases from J, leaving 10 bases between.

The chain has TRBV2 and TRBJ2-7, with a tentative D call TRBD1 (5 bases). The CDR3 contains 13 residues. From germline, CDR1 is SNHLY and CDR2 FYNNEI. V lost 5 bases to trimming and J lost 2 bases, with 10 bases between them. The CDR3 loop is CASSYRLTYEQYF. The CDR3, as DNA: TGTGCCAGCAGTTACAGGCTTACCTACGAGCAGTACTTC.

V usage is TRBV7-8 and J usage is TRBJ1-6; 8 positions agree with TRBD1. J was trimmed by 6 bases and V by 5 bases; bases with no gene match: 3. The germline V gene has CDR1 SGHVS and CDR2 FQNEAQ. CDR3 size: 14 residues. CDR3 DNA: TGTGCCAGCAGCGAAGACAGGGGTAATTCACCCCTCCACTTT. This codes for CASSEDRGNSPLHF.

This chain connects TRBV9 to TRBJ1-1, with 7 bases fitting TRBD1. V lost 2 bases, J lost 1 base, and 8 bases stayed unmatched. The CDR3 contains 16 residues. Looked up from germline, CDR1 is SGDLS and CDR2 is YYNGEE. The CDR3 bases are TGTGCCAGCAGCGTGCGACAGGGTATGAAGAACACTGAAGCTTTCTTT. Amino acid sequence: CASSVRQGMKNTEAFF.

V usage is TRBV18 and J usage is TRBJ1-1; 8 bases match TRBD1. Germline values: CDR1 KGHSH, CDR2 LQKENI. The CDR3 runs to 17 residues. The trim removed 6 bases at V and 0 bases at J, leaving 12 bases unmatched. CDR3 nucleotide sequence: TGTGCCAGCTCCCTCACACAGGGGGGAGCTATGAACACTGAAGCTTTCTTT. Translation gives CASSLTQGGAMNTEAFF.

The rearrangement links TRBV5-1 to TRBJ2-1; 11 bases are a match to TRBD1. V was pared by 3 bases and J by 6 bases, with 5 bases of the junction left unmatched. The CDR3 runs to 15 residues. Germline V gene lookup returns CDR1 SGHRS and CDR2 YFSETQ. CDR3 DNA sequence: TGCGCCAGCAGCTCAAGGACAGGGGGCTTCAATGAGCAGTTCTTC. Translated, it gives CASSSRTGGFNEQFF.